These 12 T cell receptor beta chains were all obtained from the same sample, sequenced in a study of CD8 T cells in ankylosing spondylitis (TCRdb year 2017). The library came from 5' RACE. The instrument was an Illumina HiSeq 2500. The public sequencing data were trimmed at Q25 with fastp and processed into clonotypes with MiXCR by TCRdb, which kept only in-frame beta chains. Identical CDR3 protein sequences are pooled into one entry, listed with their most common genes and DNA. This sample holds under 400,000 distinct CDR3 sequences; roughly 10% were observed only once. The ten biggest clones cover 9.1% of the sample. Specimen: blood, either unsorted or a sorted T cell fraction (not recorded which). These receptors were obtained from a female donor with ankylosing spondylitis or in good health (not recorded which).

This clonotype has a handful of counts. The gene calls are TRBV5-1 and TRBJ2-1, with 9 bases lining up with TRBD2. Germline loops: CDR1 SGHRS, CDR2 YFSETQ. J gave up 7 bases and V 3 bases, and 5 bases lay outside the gene matches. The CDR3 contains 14 residues. The CDR3 is CASSSRTSVNEQFF. Written as DNA, the CDR3 is TGCGCCAGCAGCTCCCGGACTAGCGTAAATGAGCAGTTCTTC.

This clonotype was counted ten times or more. The J gene is TRBJ2-7, the V gene TRBV6-1, with 7 bases that match TRBD1. The CDR3 has 14 amino acids. V lost 7 bases to trimming and J lost 3 bases; unmatched junction nucleotides: 9. From germline, CDR1 is MNHNS and CDR2 SASEGT. DNA of the CDR3: TGTGCCAGCAAGGAACAGGGGACCTTCTACGAGCAGTACTTC. It yields the protein CASKEQGTFYEQYF.

The table lists this clonotype with many counts. The genes are TRBV30 and TRBJ2-7, with 9 bases that match TRBD1. Germline lookup yields CDR1 GTSNPN and CDR2 SVGIG (reference sequence). Germline trimming cut 3 bases from V and 11 bases from J; bases unmatched to any gene: 8. The CDR3 loop spans 12 amino acids. This CDR3 is CAWRPGTGKKYF. The CDR3 nucleotides read TGTGCCTGGAGACCGGGGACAGGGAAGAAGTACTTC.

This clonotype was counted at least ten times. This chain links TRBV10-3 with TRBJ2-1; 9 positions match TRBD1. V was pared by 8 bases and J by 5 bases, with 4 bases of the junction left unmatched. This CDR3 region has 13 residues. CDR1 and CDR2 from the germline V gene are ENHRY and SYGVKD. CDR3 in amino acids: CAILTGGNNEQFF. The DNA for the CDR3 is TGTGCCATCTTGACAGGGGGAAACAATGAGCAGTTCTTC.

This clonotype was picked up a small number of times. V gene TRBV28 combines with J gene TRBJ2-2; 9 bases are a match to TRBD1. Per the germline V gene, CDR1 is MDHEN and CDR2 is SYDVKM. The trim removed 3 bases at V and 6 bases at J, leaving 14 bases unmatched. The CDR3 is 18 amino acids. In nucleotides, the CDR3 is TGTGCCAGCAGTTTCCCTCCCGGGACAGGGAGGAGCGCCGGGGAGCTGTTTTTT. Translating it yields CASSFPPGTGRSAGELFF.

This clonotype was detected ten times or more. The rearrangement joins TRBV10-3 to TRBJ2-7; possibly TRBD1 for D (6 bases). The CDR3 has 12 amino acids. The ends were cut back, 10 bases at V and 7 bases at J, with 17 bases in the middle. CDR1 and CDR2 (germline): ENHRY, SYGVKD. The CDR3 nucleotides are TGTGCCACAGGATGGGGGCTCCAGGAGCAGTACTTC. As protein: CATGWGLQEQYF.

This clonotype has just a few counts. The rearrangement links TRBV5-1 to TRBJ1-2; 8 bases align to TRBD1. The V segment lost 4 bases and the J segment 3 bases; nucleotides outside the gene matches: 8. Germline CDR1 reads SGHRS; CDR2 reads YFSETQ. This CDR3 is built from 15 residues. CDR3 nucleotide sequence: TGCGCCAGCAGCAGCGGACAGGGTGGTGACTATGGCTACACCTTC. Residues: CASSSGQGGDYGYTF.

The chain combines TRBV7-8 with TRBJ2-7, with D tentatively TRBD1 (5 bases). Germline V gene data show CDR1 as SGHVS and CDR2 as FQNEAQ. Trimming removed 1 base at V and 2 bases at J, with 15 bases between. This CDR3 region has 16 residues. The CDR3 loop is CASSLGVAGKPYEQYF. The CDR3 DNA follows: TGTGCCAGCAGCTTAGGTGTCGCAGGGAAACCCTACGAGCAGTACTTC.

The chain couples TRBV4-2 to TRBJ2-6; D remains ambiguous. This CDR3 spans 17 amino acids. Germline V gives CDR1 LGHNA, CDR2 YNFKEQ. V was shortened by 3 bases and J by 0 bases, with 12 bases between the two germline ends. CDR3 in amino acids: CASSHRQLSSGANVLTF. In nucleotides, the CDR3 is TGTGCCAGCAGCCACCGCCAGTTATCCTCTGGGGCCAACGTCCTGACTTTC.

The sample holds many counts of this clonotype. CDR3 sequence (DNA): TGCAGTGCTAGAGATCCCTTCGTGGCTAGCGGGTATGAGCAGTTCTTC. It specifies CSARDPFVASGYEQFF. The rearrangement links TRBV20-1 to TRBJ2-1, with 8 nucleotides matching TRBD2. The CDR3 is 16 amino acids. The junction had 12 bases not matched to a gene; V was cut back by 0 bases and J by 8 bases. Per germline, CDR1 DFQATT and CDR2 SNEGSKA (reference sequence).

The sample holds many counts of this clonotype. V is TRBV6-5 and J is TRBJ2-7; the match to TRBD1 covers 8 bases. The CDR3 totals 15 residues. The germline CDR1 and CDR2 sequences are MNHEY and SVGAGI. V shed 4 bases and J 0 bases; nucleotides not matched to a gene: 5. The CDR3 DNA reads as TGTGCCAGCAGTTTGGGGACAGGTACCTCCTACGAGCAGTACTTC. The encoded protein is CASSLGTGTSYEQYF.

This clonotype was observed many times. The rearrangement links TRBV5-1 to TRBJ2-6; no clear D. Germline-derived CDR1 and CDR2 are SGHRS and YFSETQ. The length of the CDR3 is 16 residues. Trimming pared 1 base from V and 0 bases from J, leaving 8 bases between. The CDR3 loop is CASSLFLGSGANVLTF. The CDR3 region has the DNA TGCGCCAGCAGCTTGTTCTTGGGCTCTGGGGCCAACGTCCTGACTTTC.